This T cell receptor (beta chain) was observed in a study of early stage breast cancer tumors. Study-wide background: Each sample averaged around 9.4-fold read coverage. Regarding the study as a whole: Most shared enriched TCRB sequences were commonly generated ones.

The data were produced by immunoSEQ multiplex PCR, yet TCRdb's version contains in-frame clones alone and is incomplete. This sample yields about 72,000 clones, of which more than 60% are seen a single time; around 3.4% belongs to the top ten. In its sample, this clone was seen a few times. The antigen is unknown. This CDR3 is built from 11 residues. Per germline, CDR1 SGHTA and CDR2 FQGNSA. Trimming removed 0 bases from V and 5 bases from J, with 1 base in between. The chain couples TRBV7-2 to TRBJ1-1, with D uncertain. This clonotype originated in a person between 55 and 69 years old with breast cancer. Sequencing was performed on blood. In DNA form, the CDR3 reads TGTGCCAGCAGCTTAGCTACTGAAGCTTTCTTT. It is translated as CASSLATEAFF.